This TCR beta chain derives from a study of OX40 agonist ivuxolimab in advanced cancers. Across the whole study: The dose-escalation cohort was around 83% male, with a mean age of about 58 years, ranging roughly 23 to 85. Partial responses were recorded for three patients, including one with hepatocellular carcinoma and two with cutaneous melanoma.

Findings and caveats of the study: Antigens targeted by the expanded peripheral T cells were not determined.

From germline, CDR1 is SGHTA and CDR2 FQGTGA. The ends lost 5 bases at V and 0 bases at J; junction bases unmatched: 4. This CDR3 is 15 amino acids long. This table comes from immunoSEQ multiplex PCR, and its TCRdb copy is limited to in-frame clones, with some not included. The data show around 80,000 clones, over 80% seen once. On this clone: What it recognizes is unknown.

The sequencing used CD4+ or CD8+ T cells sorted from blood, collected in a trial of the OX40 agonist ivuxolimab. The chain has TRBV7-3 and TRBJ2-3, with 8 bases lining up with TRBD2. This TCR derives from an adult with an advanced solid tumor such as melanoma, head and neck, liver or kidney cancer. The CDR3 spells CASSPGGSSTDTQYF. In DNA form, the CDR3 reads TGTGCCAGCAGCCCGGGGGGGTCTAGCACAGATACGCAGTATTTT.